The following is a T cell receptor (beta chain) sequence with its context. Its antigen remains unidentified. Generated by immunoSEQ multiplex PCR, the TCRdb table keeps only in-frame clones and is missing some. The table lists 90,000 or so clones, about 86% of them singletons. This specimen comes from a study of T cell responses to AZD1222 COVID-19 vaccine. Notes on the study in general: Distributed over spike, vaccine-associated CD4 TCRs predominated at 160-218 and 743-854. Without day 14 samples, only post-peak T cell repertoires were studied. Spike-specific TCR breadth and depth grew following two AZD1222 doses.

Trimming removed 3 bases at V and 11 bases at J, with 10 bases between. The CDR3 consists of 11 residues. Germline assignment: CDR1 LNHDA and CDR2 SQIVND (reference sequence). The sequenced sample was peripheral blood, obtained on day 0 of AZD1222 vaccination. The rearrangement joins TRBV19 to TRBJ1-1; D is possibly TRBD1 (6 bases). This receptor was obtained from an adult in good health. The CDR3 protein is CASSIAGAAFF. The CDR3 DNA sequence: TGTGCCAGTAGTATTGCAGGGGCGGCTTTCTTT.